This TCR beta chain was recorded in a study of T-cell memory formation after mild COVID-19 (dated by TCRdb to about 2021). About the investigation overall: TCR sequence clusters from the two donors were largely donor specific. In a couple of donors, T-cell clones that expanded and contracted after mild COVID-19 were tracked by sequencing TCRalpha and TCRbeta repertoires over time. Two young, previously healthy adult volunteers made up the cohort, one male and one female. Summary of the overall study and its limitations: Contracting CD4+ clones turned up mainly in the CM and EM memory subsets, whereas EMRA was where CD8+ clones were enriched. From day 15 to 85, contracting clones showed balanced CD4/CD8 phenotypes, whereas a second wave of clones that expanded from day 15 to 37 leaned towards CD4+. SARS-CoV-2 specificity of the second-wave clones peaking on day 37 was not confirmed. Some responding clones were detected in pre-infection memory, which suggested that pre-existing cross-reactive memory T cells had joined the SARS-CoV-2 response. Only a couple of mild cases were covered in the study, and larger cohorts including severe cases with pre-infection samples were considered necessary.

Ficoll-Paque density gradient centrifugation was the method used to isolate PBMCs. The sample holds a few counts of this clonotype. The specificity of this receptor is unknown. No clone much larger than this one lies a single base away; base qualities are absent. This sample was sequenced with an Illumina NovaSeq 6000. TCRalpha and TCRbeta cDNA libraries were built by 5'RACE with constant-segment primers, adding sample barcodes and unique molecular identifiers. RNA was extracted from every sample with Trizol reagent. Library amplification was performed in two PCR steps, and a second sample barcode and Illumina TruSeq adapters were introduced in the second step. Sequencing of libraries was performed on an Illumina NovaSeq with 2 x 150 bp paired-end reads. On the authors' methods: Reads were demultiplexed and collapsed into UMI-guided consensus sequences with migec v1.2.7. Using mixcr v2.1.11, UMI consensuses were aligned to TRA and TRB V and J templates and then assembled into clonotypes. Expanded or contracted clonotypes were those called significant by both edgeR and NoisET, with noise models trained on biological replicates. edgeR calls used a false discovery rate-adjusted p below 0.01 and a log2 fold-change threshold of 1. As an exploratory analysis of dynamics, PCA with hierarchical clustering was applied to max-normalized trajectories of the 1000 most abundant clonotypes. The CD4 or CD8 phenotype of responding clones was assigned using the separately sequenced CD4+ and CD8+ repertoires. The public reads were run again by TCRdb, first through fastp at Q25 and then through MiXCR, and only productive beta chains were kept. Rows with one shared CDR3 protein collapse into an entry with the most common genes and DNA. It is TCRdb's table, rather than the study itself, that gives the V and J calls and clone size. The sample contains around 140,000 distinct CDR3 sequences, roughly 6.3% of them found a single time. More than 2% of the sample belongs to the ten largest clones.

The CDR3 contains 15 residues, cysteine and phenylalanine counted. Here the CDR3 DNA is all that survives: 45 bases in frame from base 1. The V and J ends are trimmed by 3 bases and 0 bases, leaving 9 bases between them. The germline V gene yields SNHLY for CDR1 and FYNNEI for CDR2. Recombination connected TRBV2 to TRBJ1-3, with the D gene not clear enough to name. The sequenced material came from PBMCs or a T cell subset sorted from them (not recorded which). The source of this sequence is an adult woman who had mild COVID-19 (a few samples of this study predate the infection). The sample titles of this study are shuffled in the database, so cell type and time point are left out; the donor was told from shared clones. The nucleotides are TGTGCCAGCAGTGATCGTCCGATCTCTGGAAACACCATATATTTT. It translates to CASSDRPISGNTIYF. With the portions outside the CDR3 filled from the reference TRBV2 and TRBJ1-3 genes, the complete variable region becomes EPEVTQTPSHQVTQMGQEVILRCVPISNHLYFYWYRQILGQKVEFLVSFYNNEISEKSEIFDDQFSVERPDGSNFTLKIRSTKLEDSAMYFCASSDRPISGNTIYFGEGSWLTVV.